The T cell receptor (beta chain) under discussion was sequenced for a study of T cells in Graves' hyperthyroidism and ophthalmopathy. For the study at large: Peripheral blood was acquired at first diagnosis, ahead of any therapy whatsoever.

General study points: A model of 13 V-J features distinguished ophthalmopathy from stable hyperthyroidism.

With 4 bases removed from V and 6 bases from J, the gap between germline ends came to 19 bases. CDR3 length: 16 residues. CDR1 is LGHNA, CDR2 YSLEER, per germline. Patients aged 18 to 65 had newly diagnosed hyperthyroidism that had lasted under 2 months. PBMCs were derived from around 10 ml fresh peripheral blood. RNA transcripts provided the source from which TCR beta CDR3 regions were amplified. First-round RT-PCR of the TCR CDR3 relied on the HTBI primer set. TCRdb reprocessed the multiplex PCR reads with MiXCR, giving one entry per CDR3 protein. The data show around 200,000 distinct CDR3 sequences, 15% to 20% seen once. Concerning this clonotype: The antigen is unknown.

The sample taken for sequencing was blood. This sequence was found in a man between 35 and 55 years old with Graves' hyperthyroidism. The chain is built from TRBV4-3 and TRBJ2-1; D assignment may be TRBD1 or TRBD2 (5 bases each). The CDR3 loop reads CASSPRSGPSGNEQFF. In nucleotides, the CDR3 is TGCGCCAGCAGCCCTCGGTCGGGGCCTTCGGGCAATGAGCAGTTCTTC.